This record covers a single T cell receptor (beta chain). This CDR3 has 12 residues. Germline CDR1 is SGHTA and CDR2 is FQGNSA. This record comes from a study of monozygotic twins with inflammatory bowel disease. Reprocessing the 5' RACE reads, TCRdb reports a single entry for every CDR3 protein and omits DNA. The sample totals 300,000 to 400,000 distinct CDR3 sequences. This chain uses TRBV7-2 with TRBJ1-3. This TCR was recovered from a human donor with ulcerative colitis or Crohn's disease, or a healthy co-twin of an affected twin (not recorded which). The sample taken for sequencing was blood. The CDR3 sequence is CASSLSRNTIYF.